Listed below are T cell receptor beta chains from one sample, sequenced in a study of blood T cell repertoires in COVID-19. The data were produced by immunoSEQ multiplex PCR, yet TCRdb's version contains in-frame clones alone and is incomplete. The sample has 200,000 to 250,000 clones, 75% to 85% seen once. Sequencing was done on a sample of peripheral blood. Every receptor here comes from a human donor in a cohort sampled during active COVID-19. Each CDR3 is given with its conserved first and last residue. Fields, in order: clone size, D gene, J gene, V gene, CDR3 protein, CDR3 DNA. The D gene is left open where the match is weak. Size values are once, few and many counts, or a class for expanded clones, and some rows have none.

- TRBD2 TRBJ2-1 TRBV10-3 CAISVGGYSHHEQFF TGTGCCATCAGTGTGGGAGGGTATTCTCACCATGAGCAGTTCTTC
- TRBD2 TRBJ2-1 TRBV18 CASSRREGYNEQFF TGTGCCAGCTCACGTCGGGAGGGCTACAATGAGCAGTTCTTC
- TRBD1 TRBJ1-5 TRBV6-2/TRBV6-3 CASSNRGSSNQPQHF TGTGCCAGCAGTAACAGGGGTTCGAGCAATCAGCCCCAGCATTTT
- - TRBJ1-2 TRBV18 CASSPPRGSGYTF TGTGCCAGCTCACCACCGAGGGGGAGCGGCTACACCTTC
- TRBD1 TRBJ1-4 TRBV5-1 CASSPGTGLVGEKLFF TGCGCCAGCAGCCCCGGGACAGGGTTAGTAGGAGAAAAACTGTTTTTT
- - TRBJ1-1 TRBV11-2 CASSLITGNTEAFF TGTGCCAGCAGCTTAATAACAGGGAACACTGAAGCTTTCTTT
- TRBD1 TRBJ2-7 TRBV6-1 CASSVSQGALSYEQYF TGTGCCAGCAGTGTCTCGCAGGGGGCGCTTTCTTACGAGCAGTACTTC
- - TRBJ1-5 TRBV3-1/TRBV3-2 CASSPGQEISNQPQHF TGTGCCAGCAGCCCAGGGCAGGAAATAAGCAATCAGCCCCAGCATTTT
few TRBD1 TRBJ1-5 TRBV20-1 CSASPSLQGAGQPQHF TGCAGTGCTAGTCCCTCCTTACAGGGGGCGGGTCAGCCCCAGCATTTT
- - TRBJ1-3 TRBV19 CASSEATSGNTIYF TGTGCCAGTAGTGAAGCCACCTCTGGAAACACCATATATTTT
- TRBD2 TRBJ2-5 TRBV5-1 CASSTGLAGAQETQYF TGCGCCAGCAGCACGGGACTAGCGGGCGCCCAAGAGACCCAGTACTTC
- - TRBJ2-2 TRBV27 CASRRGQFTGELFF TGTGCCAGCCGACGCGGACAGTTCACCGGGGAGCTGTTTTTT
- - TRBJ2-3 TRBV5-6 CASSLGPANTDTQYF TGTGCCAGCAGCTTGGGACCAGCGAACACAGATACGCAGTATTTT
once TRBD1 TRBJ1-2 TRBV28 CASTRGQNYGYTF TGTGCCAGCACCAGGGGGCAGAACTATGGCTACACCTTC
- TRBD1 TRBJ1-2 TRBV10-2 CASSQQGEANGYTF TGCGCCAGCAGTCAACAGGGGGAAGCTAATGGCTACACCTTC
- TRBD2 TRBJ2-7 TRBV24-1 CATSDQFASGNEQYF TGTGCCACCAGTGACCAATTTGCTAGCGGGAACGAGCAGTACTTC
- - TRBJ2-4 TRBV9 CASSLGGRDIQYF TGTGCCAGCAGCTTGGGTGGGCGAGACATTCAGTACTTC
- - TRBJ2-1 TRBV9 CASSLGSNEQFF TGTGCCAGCAGCCTAGGCAGCAATGAGCAGTTCTTC
- - TRBJ2-2 TRBV5-5 CASSSLRVDTNTGELFF TGTGCCAGCAGCTCCCTTCGAGTGGACACGAACACCGGGGAGCTGTTTTTT
- TRBD2 TRBJ2-3 TRBV7-2 CASSLASSGGPYF TGTGCCAGCAGCTTAGCGTCTAGCGGGGGGCCATATTTT
- - TRBJ2-3 TRBV9 CASSVQGGPADTQYF TGTGCCAGCAGCGTACAGGGGGGCCCCGCAGATACGCAGTATTTT
- TRBD2 TRBJ2-2 TRBV9 CASSATSGANTGELFF TGTGCCAGCAGCGCGACTAGCGGGGCGAACACCGGGGAGCTGTTTTTT
- - TRBJ1-1 TRBV6-6 CASSLYKQGKDRRKAFF TGTGCCAGCAGTCTATATAAACAGGGTAAGGATCGAAGGAAAGCTTTCTTT
- TRBD2 TRBJ2-2 TRBV25-1 CASTLAGPNTGELFF TGTGCCAGCACTCTAGCGGGGCCGAACACCGGGGAGCTGTTTTTT
- TRBD1 TRBJ1-4 TRBV3-1/TRBV3-2 CASSGRDRGQLGEKLFF TGTGCCAGCAGCGGCCGGGACAGGGGCCAGCTGGGTGAAAAACTGTTTTTT
- TRBD1 TRBJ2-7 TRBV7-6 CASSLAPQTDRTLYEQYF TGTGCCAGCAGCTTAGCGCCCCAAACGGACAGGACCCTCTACGAGCAGTACTTC
- TRBD1 TRBJ1-3 TRBV6-5 CASSQGQASGNTIYF TGTGCCAGCAGCCAGGGACAGGCGTCTGGAAACACCATATATTTT
- TRBD1 TRBJ1-6 TRBV5-1 CASSTGDWGYNSPLHF TGCGCCAGTTCGACAGGGGATTGGGGTTATAATTCACCCCTCCACTTT
- - TRBJ2-5 TRBV5-4 CASRDASGSETQYF TGTGCCAGCCGCGACGCTAGTGGTTCAGAGACCCAGTACTTC
- - TRBJ2-7 TRBV2 CASSEDRSDYEQYF TGTGCCAGCAGTGAAGACAGGTCTGATTACGAGCAGTACTTC
- TRBD2 TRBJ2-1 TRBV19 CASREGNNEQFF TGTGCCAGCCGGGAGGGGAACAATGAGCAGTTCTTC
- - TRBJ2-7 TRBV7-2 CASSYAGGFDSYEQYF TGTGCCAGCAGCTACGCCGGGGGTTTCGACTCCTACGAGCAGTACTTC
- TRBD1 TRBJ2-7 TRBV5-1 CASSLALPGQTISYEQYF TGCGCCAGCAGCTTGGCGCTACCGGGACAGACGATATCCTACGAGCAGTACTTC
few - TRBJ1-6 TRBV21-1 CASSKATGIDNSPLHF TGTGCCAGCAGCAAAGCTACCGGGATCGATAATTCACCCCTCCACTTT
- - TRBJ1-5 TRBV3-1/TRBV3-2 CASSQSRTPQVPQHF TGTGCCAGCAGCCAGAGTCGGACCCCACAGGTTCCCCAGCATTTT
- - TRBJ2-7 TRBV30 CAWISSRSPYEQYF TGTGCCTGGATATCTAGCAGGTCCCCCTACGAGCAGTACTTC
- - TRBJ1-3 TRBV7-9 CASSLDSGVSLSGNTIYF TGTGCCAGCAGCTTAGACTCAGGGGTGAGCCTTTCTGGAAACACCATATATTTT
- TRBD2 TRBJ2-2 TRBV4-1 CASSQPGLENTGELFF TGCGCCAGCAGCCAACCGGGACTAGAGAACACCGGGGAGCTGTTTTTT
- - TRBJ1-3 TRBV6-5 CACGMGGGNTIYF TGTGCCTGCGGGATGGGGGGAGGAAACACCATATATTTT